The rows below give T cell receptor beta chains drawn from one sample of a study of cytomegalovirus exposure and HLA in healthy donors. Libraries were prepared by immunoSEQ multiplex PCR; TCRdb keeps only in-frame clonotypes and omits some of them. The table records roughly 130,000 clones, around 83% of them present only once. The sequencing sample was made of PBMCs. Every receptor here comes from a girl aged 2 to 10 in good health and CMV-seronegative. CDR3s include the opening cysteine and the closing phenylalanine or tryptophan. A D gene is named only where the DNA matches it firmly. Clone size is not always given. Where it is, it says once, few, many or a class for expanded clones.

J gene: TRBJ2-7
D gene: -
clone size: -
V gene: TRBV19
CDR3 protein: CASSIGTAGADEQYF
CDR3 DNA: TGTGCCAGTAGTATAGGGACGGCTGGGGCCGACGAGCAGTACTTC

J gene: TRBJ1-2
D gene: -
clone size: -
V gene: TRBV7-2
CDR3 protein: CASSSVNYGYTF
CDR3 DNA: TGTGCCAGCAGCTCAGTCAACTATGGCTACACCTTC

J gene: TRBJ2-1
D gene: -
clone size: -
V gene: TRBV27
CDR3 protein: CASSFIGKGRYNEQFF
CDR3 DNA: TGTGCCAGCAGTTTTATCGGGAAGGGAAGGTACAATGAGCAGTTCTTC

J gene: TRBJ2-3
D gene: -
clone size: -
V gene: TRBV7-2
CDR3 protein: CASSLTGLPGADTQYF
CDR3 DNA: TGTGCCAGCAGCTTAACCGGACTACCGGGCGCAGATACGCAGTATTTT

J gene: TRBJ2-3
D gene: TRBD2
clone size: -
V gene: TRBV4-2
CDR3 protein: CASSRITSGGIPDTQYF
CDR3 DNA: TGTGCCAGCAGCCGGATCACTAGCGGGGGAATCCCAGATACGCAGTATTTT

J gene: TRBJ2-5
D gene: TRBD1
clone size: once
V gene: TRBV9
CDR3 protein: CASSGTGTGGAETQYF
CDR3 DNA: TGTGCCAGCAGTGGTACCGGGACAGGGGGGGCAGAGACCCAGTACTTC

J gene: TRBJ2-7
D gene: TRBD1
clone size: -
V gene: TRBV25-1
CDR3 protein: CASRPQTGTGVYEQYF
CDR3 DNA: TGTGCCAGCAGGCCTCAAACCGGGACAGGGGTCTACGAGCAGTACTTC

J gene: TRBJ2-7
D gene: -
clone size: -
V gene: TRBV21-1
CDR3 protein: CASSLIPASLYF
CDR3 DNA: TGTGCCAGCAGCCTCATTCCGGCTAGTCTGTACTTC

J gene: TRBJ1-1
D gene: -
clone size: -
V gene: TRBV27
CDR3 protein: CASSRGTGNTEAFF
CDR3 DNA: TGTGCCAGCAGTCGCGGAACAGGGAACACTGAAGCTTTCTTT

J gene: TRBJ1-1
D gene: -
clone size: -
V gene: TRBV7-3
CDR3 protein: CASSPGEGRGTEAFF
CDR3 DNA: TGTGCCAGCAGCCCCGGGGAGGGGCGCGGCACTGAAGCTTTCTTT

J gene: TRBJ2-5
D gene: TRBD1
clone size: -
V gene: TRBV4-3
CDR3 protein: CASSQDWQGAFRRMYF
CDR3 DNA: TGCGCCAGCAGCCAAGATTGGCAGGGGGCATTTCGGCGTATGTACTTC

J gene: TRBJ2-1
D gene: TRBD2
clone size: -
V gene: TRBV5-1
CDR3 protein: CASSPLTSGVYNEQFF
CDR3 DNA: TGCGCCAGCAGCCCCCTGACTAGCGGAGTATACAATGAGCAGTTCTTC